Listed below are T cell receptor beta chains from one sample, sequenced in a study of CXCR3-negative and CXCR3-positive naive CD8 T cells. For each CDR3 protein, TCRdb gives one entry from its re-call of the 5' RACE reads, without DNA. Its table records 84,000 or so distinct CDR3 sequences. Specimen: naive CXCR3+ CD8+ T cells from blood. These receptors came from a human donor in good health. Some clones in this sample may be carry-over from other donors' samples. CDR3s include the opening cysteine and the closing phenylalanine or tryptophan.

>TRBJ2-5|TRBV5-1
CASSWTGETQYF
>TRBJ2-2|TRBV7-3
CASSSLPSGGHTGELFF
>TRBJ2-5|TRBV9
CASSDGEWGAGETQYF
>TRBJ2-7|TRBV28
CASSPPRGTVYEQYF
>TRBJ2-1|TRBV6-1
CASRPTGYTPLSSYNEQFF
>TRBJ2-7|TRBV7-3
CASSLGGPSYEQYF
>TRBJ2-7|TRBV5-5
CASSFERGPYEQYF
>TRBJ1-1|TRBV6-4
CASSTNRGVNTEAFF
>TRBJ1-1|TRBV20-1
CSAIVLMNTEAFF
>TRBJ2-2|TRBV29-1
CSVRWETGELFF
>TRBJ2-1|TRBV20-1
CSARTADNEQFF
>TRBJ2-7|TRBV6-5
CASSFEGWQGGYEQYF
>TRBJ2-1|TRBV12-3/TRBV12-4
CASSLSYSYNEQFF
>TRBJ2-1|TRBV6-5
CASSPGQFNEQFF
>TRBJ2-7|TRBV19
CASSSPGEQYF
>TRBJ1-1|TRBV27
CASRTGQGAAFF
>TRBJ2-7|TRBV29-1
CSVVALLDTYEQYF
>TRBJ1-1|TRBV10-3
CAISEQGAEAFF
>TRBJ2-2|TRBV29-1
CSVVGQGDAGELFF
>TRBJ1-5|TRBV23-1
CASSQNNPGANQPQHF
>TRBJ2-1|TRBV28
CASSLQEGPWSEQFF
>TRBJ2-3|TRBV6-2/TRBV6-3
CASGRGLATDTQYF
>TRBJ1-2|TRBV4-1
CASSQETGAGYTF
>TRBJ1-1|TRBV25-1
CASSEYFEIQTGTGLNLNTEAFF
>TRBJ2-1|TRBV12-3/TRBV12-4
CATHQSGEQFF
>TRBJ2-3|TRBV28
CASSLGTHTSDTDTQYF
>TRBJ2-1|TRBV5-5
CASSLSIAGFDEQLF
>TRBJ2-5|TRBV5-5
CASSFIAETQYF
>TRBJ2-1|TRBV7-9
CASSSQRVEFF
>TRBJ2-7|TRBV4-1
CASSQEPLTSYEQYF
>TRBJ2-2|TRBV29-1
CSVDQGAGELFF